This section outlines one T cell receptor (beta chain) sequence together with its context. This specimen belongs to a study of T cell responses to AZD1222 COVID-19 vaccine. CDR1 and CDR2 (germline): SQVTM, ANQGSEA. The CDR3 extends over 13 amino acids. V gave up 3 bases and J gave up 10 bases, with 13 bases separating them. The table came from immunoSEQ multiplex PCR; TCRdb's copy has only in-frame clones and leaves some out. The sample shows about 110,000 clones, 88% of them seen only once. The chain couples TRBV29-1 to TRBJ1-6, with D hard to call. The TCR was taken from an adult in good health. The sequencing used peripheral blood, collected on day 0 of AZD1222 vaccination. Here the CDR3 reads CSVDGLRGSPLHF. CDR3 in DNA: TGCAGCGTTGATGGGCTGCGGGGATCACCCCTCCACTTT. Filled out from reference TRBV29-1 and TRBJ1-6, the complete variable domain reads SAVISQKPSRDICQRGTSLTIQCQVDSQVTMMFWYRQQPGQSLTLIATANQGSEATYESGFVIDKFPISRPNLTFSTLTVSNMSPEDSSIYLCSVDGLRGSPLHFGNGTRLTVT.